The T cell receptor (beta chain) described here comes from a study of blood T cells in healthy people across ages. The study's findings and limits: Roughly linear age-related decline in beta diversity appeared, significant by age around 38. One million T cells yielded diversity estimates that were considered underestimates.

Germline V lookup: CDR1 SEHNR, CDR2 FQNEAQ (reference sequence). This CDR3 has 17 residues. After removal of 1 base from V and 7 bases from J, the junction contained 10 bases not matched to a gene. Peripheral blood was drawn, approximately 9.7 milliliters per donor. With respect to this clonotype: Antigen specificity is unknown.

Then a second PCR, running about 6 to 11 cycles, was carried out with a sample-barcoded 5' primer and a J-beta primer mix. Sequencing recovered at least 3 million CDR3-containing paired-end reads from each sample. TCRdb used MiXCR to reprocess the 5' RACE reads, holding one entry per CDR3 protein. Of over a million distinct CDR3 sequences listed, 42% are singletons. The genes are TRBV7-9 and TRBJ2-1; 10 bases map to TRBD2. The source of this sequence is a woman aged 18-29 years in good health. The sample comprised blood. The CDR3 DNA reads TGTGCCAGCAGCTTAGTCCTAGCGGGAGCTCGTCGGAATGAGCAGTTCTTC. It codes for CASSLVLAGARRNEQFF.